The 29 T cell receptor beta chains presented below share a single source sample, sequenced in a study of blood T cell repertoires in COVID-19. Using immunoSEQ multiplex PCR, the repertoire was profiled, and TCRdb retains in-frame clones only, with some absent. The top ten hold over 15% of the sample, which has 130,000 or so clones, roughly 71% seen once. The material sequenced was peripheral blood. The receptors derive from a man older than 75 with acute or convalescent COVID-19.

The V and J genes are TRBV6-5 and TRBJ2-5, with 11 bases fitting TRBD2. The germline V gene has CDR1 MNHEY and CDR2 SVGAGI. J lost 4 bases, V lost 8 bases, and 6 bases had no gene match. The CDR3 consists of 14 residues. The CDR3 is CASGGLAGGETQYF. In DNA form, the CDR3 reads TGTGCCAGCGGGGGCCTAGCGGGGGGAGAGACCCAGTACTTC.

The rearrangement joins TRBV7-2 to TRBJ2-5, with D maybe TRBD2 (5 bases). The CDR3 sequence is 14 residues long. Germline V gives CDR1 SGHTA, CDR2 FQGNSA. Trimming took 5 bases from V and 5 from J, leaving 15 bases between them. CDR3 protein: CASSPHRGSETQYF. Written as DNA, the CDR3 is TGTGCCAGCAGCCCCCATCGGGGTTCCGAGACCCAGTACTTC.

This clone was detected once. The chain combines TRBV4-2 with TRBJ1-5, with unresolved D. The V gene's germline CDR1 is LGHNA and CDR2 YNFKEQ. This CDR3 region has 14 residues. The ends were cut back, 4 bases at V and 5 bases at J, with 12 bases in the middle. CDR3 nucleotide sequence: TGTGCCAGCAGCCTTTCCCTTGGAGATCAGCCCCAGCATTTT. Translated: CASSLSLGDQPQHF.

This chain links TRBV9 with TRBJ1-3; D remains unclear. The CDR3 runs 13 residues. From germline, CDR1 is SGDLS and CDR2 YYNGEE. The V and J ends lost 2 bases and 0 bases respectively, with 3 bases between them. The CDR3, as DNA: TGTGCCAGCAGCGTTTACTCTGGAAACACCATATATTTT. This translates into CASSVYSGNTIYF.

The chain links TRBV30 to TRBJ1-5, with D possibly TRBD1 on 5 matching bases. The CDR3 is 13 amino acids. Germline CDR1 is GTSNPN and CDR2 is SVGIG (reference sequence). Trimming cost V 1 base and J 6 bases, with 10 bases left between them. In nucleotides, the CDR3 is TGTGCCTGGAGTGGGGGGGATGGTCAGCCCCAGCATTTT. Protein sequence: CAWSGGDGQPQHF.

The chain recombines TRBV9 with TRBJ2-3; maybe TRBD1 (5 bases). Germline CDR1 and CDR2: SGDLS and YYNGEE. The CDR3 is 15 amino acids. The ends were cut back, 3 bases at V and 1 base at J, with 12 bases in the middle. The CDR3 bases are TGTGCCAGCAGCGCTTGGGGCCTTCGCACAGATACGCAGTATTTT. It translates to CASSAWGLRTDTQYF.

DNA for the CDR3: TGTGCCAGCAGTTACACTAGCAGAGGCAATCAGCCCCAGCATTTT. This encodes CASSYTSRGNQPQHF. This chain joins TRBV6-2 or TRBV6-3 and TRBJ1-5; D gene ambiguous. The CDR3 consists of 15 residues. The V and J ends lost 2 bases and 2 bases respectively, with 10 bases between them. CDR1 MNHEY and CDR2 SVGEGT come from the germline V gene.

This chain joins TRBV5-1 and TRBJ2-1, with D perhaps matching TRBD2 (8 bases). The CDR3 extends over 15 amino acids. The germline V gene has CDR1 SGHRS and CDR2 YFSETQ. Trimming cost V 5 bases and J 5 bases, with 17 bases left between them. CDR3: CASRLAGQPNNEQFF. Here the CDR3 DNA reads TGCGCCAGCAGATTAGCGGGACAGCCGAACAATGAGCAGTTCTTC.

J is TRBJ1-4 and V is TRBV6-5, with D perhaps matching TRBD1 (6 bases). The CDR3 runs 15 residues. The V and J ends lost 6 bases and 0 bases respectively, with 11 bases between them. Germline CDR1 reads MNHEY; CDR2 reads SVGAGI. CDR3: CASSKTGSTNEKLFF. DNA of the CDR3: TGTGCCAGCAGCAAGACAGGTTCAACTAATGAAAAACTGTTTTTT.

The gene calls are TRBV18 and TRBJ1-3, with 7 nucleotides matching TRBD1. This CDR3 is built from 17 residues. The germline gives CDR1 KGHSH, CDR2 LQKENI. Unmatched junction bases numbered 10, after V lost 2 bases and J lost 3 bases. The CDR3 spells CASSPGDSKIGGNTIYF. The DNA for the CDR3 is TGTGCCAGCTCACCAGGGGACAGCAAAATCGGTGGAAACACCATATATTTT.

The rearrangement joins TRBV24-1 to TRBJ2-2, with D possibly matching TRBD2 (6 bases). Germline assignment: CDR1 KGHDR and CDR2 SFDVKD. The CDR3 totals 15 residues. V was shortened by 2 bases and J by 4 bases, with 10 bases between the two germline ends. CDR3 amino acids: CATSDWRGGTGELFF. CDR3 nucleotide sequence: TGTGCCACCAGTGATTGGCGGGGTGGCACCGGGGAGCTGTTTTTT.

The V and J genes are TRBV18 and TRBJ1-6, with 11 bases matching TRBD1. Germline values: CDR1 KGHSH, CDR2 LQKENI. The length of the CDR3 is 15 residues. Trimming removed 6 bases from V and 8 bases from J; junction bases left unmatched: 6. The CDR3 coding sequence is TGTGCCAGCTCCCCGGGGACAGGGGGTTATTCACCCCTCCACTTT. Amino acid sequence: CASSPGTGGYSPLHF. Complete variable domain (other parts from reference TRBV18 and TRBJ1-6): NAGVMQNPRHLVRRRGQEARLRCSPMKGHSHVYWYRQLPEEGLKFMVYLQKENIIDESGMPKERFSAEFPKEGPSILRIQQVVRGDSAAYFCASSPGTGGYSPLHFGNGTRLTVT.

This clone was counted a single time. The gene calls are TRBV5-1 and TRBJ2-3, with TRBD2 identical over 12 bases. V was clipped by 2 bases and J by 3 bases; unmatched bases: 7. The CDR3 totals 17 residues. Germline V gives CDR1 SGHRS, CDR2 YFSETQ. CDR3 sequence: CASSLSFGLAGTDTQYF. The CDR3 coding sequence is TGCGCCAGCAGCTTAAGTTTCGGACTAGCGGGGACAGATACGCAGTATTTT.

The genes are TRBV27 and TRBJ1-2; 7 bases are a match to TRBD1. V lost 5 bases to trimming and J lost 0 bases; unmatched junction nucleotides: 6. There are 15 residues in the CDR3. Germline V gene lookup returns CDR1 MNHEY and CDR2 SMNVEV (reference sequence). The CDR3 here is CASSEQGRPNYGYTF. CDR3 nucleotides: TGTGCCAGCAGTGAACAGGGGCGCCCTAACTATGGCTACACCTTC.

The V gene is TRBV4-1, the J gene TRBJ1-2, with D possibly TRBD1 on 5 matching bases. V was clipped by 1 base and J by 0 bases, with 9 bases between them. CDR3 length: 15 amino acids. Looked up from germline, CDR1 is MGHRA and CDR2 is YSYEKL. The DNA for the CDR3 is TGCGCCAGCAGCCAAGTACAGGCCTCTAACTATGGCTACACCTTC. Translated: CASSQVQASNYGYTF.

This chain connects TRBV6-6 to TRBJ2-7, with D tentatively TRBD2 (5 bases). The CDR3 sequence is 14 residues long. Per the germline V gene, CDR1 is MNHNY and CDR2 is SVGAGI (reference sequence). Between the trimmed V and J ends, which lost 0 bases and 6 bases, there was a span of 12 bases. CDR3 amino acids: CASSYSAVSTEQYF. CDR3 nucleotides: TGTGCCAGCAGTTACTCAGCGGTCAGTACCGAGCAGTACTTC.

This clone was counted a single time. This chain links TRBV7-8 with TRBJ1-2; D is unclear. The germline V gene has CDR1 SGHVS and CDR2 FQNEAQ. The CDR3 sequence is 14 residues long. V lost 3 bases and J 3 bases, leaving 11 bases between the germline ends. CDR3 coding DNA: TGTGCCAGCAGCTTCGGGTCCCCCGACTATGGCTACACCTTC. The encoded protein is CASSFGSPDYGYTF.

The table lists this clone with a few counts. The V call is TRBV5-6, the J call TRBJ1-1; tentative D call: TRBD1 (5 bases). Germline-derived CDR1 and CDR2 are SGHDT and YYEEEE. There are 15 residues in the CDR3. Trimming took 4 bases from V and 4 from J, leaving 17 bases between them. The chain's CDR3 is CASSPVGGAITEAFF. Here the CDR3 DNA reads TGTGCCAGCAGCCCGGTGGGAGGGGCGATCACTGAAGCTTTCTTT.

The chain links TRBV4-3 to TRBJ1-5; D call uncertain. The V and J ends lost 0 bases and 4 bases respectively, with 4 bases between them. The germline V gene has CDR1 LGHNA and CDR2 YSLEER. This CDR3 spans 13 amino acids. Here the CDR3 reads CASSQDINQPQHF. The CDR3, as DNA: TGCGCCAGCAGCCAAGACATTAATCAGCCCCAGCATTTT.

This clone was seen just once. This chain uses TRBV2 with TRBJ2-7; 9 bases are a match to TRBD1. The CDR3 consists of 14 residues. Trimming at V came to 3 bases and at J to 6 bases, leaving 6 bases not matched to a gene. CDR1 is SNHLY, CDR2 FYNNEI, per germline. CDR3 loop: CASSDGQGKREQYF. The CDR3 DNA sequence: TGTGCCAGCAGTGACGGACAGGGGAAGCGCGAGCAGTACTTC.

By sample share, this clone is medium-sized. The chain uses TRBV7-2 and TRBJ2-7; D might be TRBD1 (6 bases). Germline CDR1 and CDR2: SGHTA and FQGNSA. This CDR3 has 14 residues. With 5 bases removed from V and 4 bases from J, the gap between germline ends came to 15 bases. The CDR3 here is CASSPGQTRYEQYF. CDR3 DNA sequence: TGTGCCAGCAGCCCAGGACAGACCCGTTACGAGCAGTACTTC.

The table lists this clone with a few counts. The chain joins TRBV14 to TRBJ1-3; D call uncertain. Trimming cost V 2 bases and J 4 bases, with 15 bases left between them. The CDR3 consists of 16 residues. The V gene's germline CDR1 is SGHDN and CDR2 FVKESK. The CDR3 coding sequence is TGTGCCAGCAGCCAATTCGTTGCGCCCTCGGGAAACACCATATATTTT. It specifies CASSQFVAPSGNTIYF.

This chain connects TRBV7-2 to TRBJ2-2; D is unresolved. Germline V CDR1 and CDR2: SGHTA, FQGNSA. V was pared by 1 base and J by 0 bases, with 9 bases between. The CDR3 loop spans 16 amino acids. DNA for the CDR3: TGTGCCAGCAGCTTAGTTGGGCTACCGAACACCGGGGAGCTGTTTTTT. Translating gives CASSLVGLPNTGELFF.

This clone was seen ten or more times. The chain carries TRBV7-8 and TRBJ2-7, with D uncertain. Germline lookup yields CDR1 SGHVS and CDR2 FQNEAQ. Trimming left V 3 bases short and J 2 bases short, with 5 bases between. CDR3 length: 12 residues. CDR3 sequence: CASSFGTYEQYF. The CDR3 bases are TGTGCCAGCAGCTTTGGCACCTACGAGCAGTACTTC.

A remark on this clone: Other DNA sequences in the sample encode the same CDR3. The chain employs TRBV9 and TRBJ1-2; D is unresolved. CDR1 and CDR2 from the germline V gene are SGDLS and YYNGEE. V dropped 0 bases and J dropped 5 bases, with 5 bases sitting between them. The length of the CDR3 is 12 residues. This CDR3 reads CASSVDQYGYTF. CDR3 in DNA: TGTGCCAGCAGCGTAGACCAGTATGGCTACACCTTC.

The chain has TRBV19 and TRBJ2-6; TRBD1 agrees at 9 bases. Germline-derived CDR1 and CDR2 are LNHDA and SQIVND (reference sequence). The CDR3 runs 18 residues. The junction had 9 bases not matched to a gene; V was cut back by 6 bases and J by 0 bases. CDR3 amino acids: CASSPFGQGLSGANVLTF. The CDR3 DNA follows: TGTGCCAGTAGCCCCTTCGGACAGGGGCTCTCTGGGGCCAACGTCCTGACTTTC.

The chain is built from TRBV6-5 and TRBJ2-1; tentatively, D is TRBD2 (7 bases). From germline, CDR1 is MNHEY and CDR2 SVGAGI. The V end lost 7 bases, the J end lost 4 bases, and 17 bases lay between the germline ends. This CDR3 contains 15 residues. In DNA, the CDR3 is TGTGCCAGCAATAGGGGGGGTCTAAGGTACAATGAGCAGTTCTTC. Encoded protein: CASNRGGLRYNEQFF.

The chain links TRBV7-2 to TRBJ1-1; 9 bases are shared with TRBD1. The CDR3 sequence is 15 residues long. CDR1 and CDR2 from the germline V gene are SGHTA and FQGNSA. The trim removed 2 bases at V and 11 bases at J, leaving 12 bases unmatched. For the CDR3, the DNA is TGTGCCAGCAGCTTAACCGAGACACCCACAGGGGGCGCTTTCTTT. Translated: CASSLTETPTGGAFF.

The chain links TRBV15 to TRBJ1-4; 7 nucleotides line up with TRBD1. This CDR3 has 19 residues. With V trimmed by 1 base and J by 4 bases, 15 bases remained unmatched. Germline V CDR1 and CDR2: LNHNV, YYDKDF (reference sequence). In DNA, the CDR3 is TGTGCCACCAGCAGAGGCCTCCTCTCTCCCGGGACAGTTAATGAAAAACTGTTTTTT. Its protein product is CATSRGLLSPGTVNEKLFF.